These 6 T cell receptor beta chains were sequenced from one sample in a study of CD4 T cells in relation to SARS-CoV-2 and coronaviruses (dated by TCRdb to 2020 to 2023). CD4+ T cells from unexposed donors were collected before the COVID-19 pandemic (2011-2018). Library construction relied on the immunoSEQ multiplex PCR assay. Entries here come from immuneACCESS through TCRdb and include only in-frame sequences with V and J called. Some clones fail to appear in such tables; in the studies checked, an unresolved V gene covers under half of the shortfall, and the cause of the remainder is unknown. For this sample there are about 68,000 clones; approximately 95% appear just once. Approximately 0.2% of the sample is taken by the ten largest. What was sequenced was naive CD4+ T cells from PBMCs. Reading the label with the study, this specimen's cell subset or site is: naive CD4+ T cells isolated by negative enrichment. These TCRs come from a human donor in good health.

The chain couples TRBV7-2 to TRBJ1-1; D call uncertain. The germline gives CDR1 SGHTA, CDR2 FQGNSA. There are 13 residues in the CDR3. V was clipped by 5 bases and J by 11 bases, with 18 bases between them. CDR3 in DNA: TGTGCCAGCAGCCTTTTGGGTTCTGATAGGGCTTTCTTT. This sequence encodes CASSLLGSDRAFF.

J is TRBJ1-3 and V is TRBV9; 11 bases match TRBD1. The germline V gene encodes CDR1 SGDLS and CDR2 YYNGEE. The CDR3 has 17 amino acids. The junction had 13 bases not matched to a gene; V was cut back by 4 bases and J by 7 bases. The CDR3 DNA follows: TGTGCCAGCAGCACAGGAACCGGGACAGGGGGTGTCAACACCATATATTTT. Amino acid sequence: CASSTGTGTGGVNTIYF.

The chain joins TRBV18 to TRBJ1-4, with 9 bases matching TRBD1. The CDR3 spans 15 residues. Trimming cost V 4 bases and J 4 bases; bases outside gene matches: 4. The germline V gene encodes CDR1 KGHSH and CDR2 LQKENI. CDR3 residues: CASSLPGQGNEKLFF. The CDR3 coding sequence is TGTGCCAGCTCACTCCCGGGACAGGGTAATGAAAAACTGTTTTTT.

The chain couples TRBV20-1 to TRBJ2-7, with D unresolved. V lost 3 bases and J lost 2, with 8 bases in between. The CDR3 is made up of 12 amino acids. Germline V gene data show CDR1 as DFQATT and CDR2 as SNEGSKA (reference sequence). CDR3 sequence: CSASAPPYEQYF. The CDR3 coding sequence is TGCAGTGCTAGTGCTCCCCCCTACGAGCAGTACTTC.

The chain couples TRBV6-2 or TRBV6-3 to TRBJ1-3, with D tentatively TRBD1 (6 bases). This CDR3 has 16 residues. Trimming removed 0 bases from V and 2 bases from J, with 11 bases in between. Per the germline V gene, CDR1 is MNHEY and CDR2 is SVGEGT. The CDR3 loop reads CASSYSDPGAGNTIYF. DNA of the CDR3: TGTGCCAGCAGTTACTCGGACCCAGGGGCTGGAAACACCATATATTTT.

This clone was counted a single time. The gene calls are TRBV4-2 and TRBJ2-5; TRBD2 matches 12 bases. The CDR3 spans 15 residues. Germline-derived CDR1 and CDR2 are LGHNA and YNFKEQ. The trim removed 3 bases at V and 4 bases at J, leaving 3 bases unmatched. CDR3 in DNA: TGTGCCAGCAGCCAGCTAGCGGGGGGGCCAGAGACCCAGTACTTC. As protein: CASSQLAGGPETQYF.